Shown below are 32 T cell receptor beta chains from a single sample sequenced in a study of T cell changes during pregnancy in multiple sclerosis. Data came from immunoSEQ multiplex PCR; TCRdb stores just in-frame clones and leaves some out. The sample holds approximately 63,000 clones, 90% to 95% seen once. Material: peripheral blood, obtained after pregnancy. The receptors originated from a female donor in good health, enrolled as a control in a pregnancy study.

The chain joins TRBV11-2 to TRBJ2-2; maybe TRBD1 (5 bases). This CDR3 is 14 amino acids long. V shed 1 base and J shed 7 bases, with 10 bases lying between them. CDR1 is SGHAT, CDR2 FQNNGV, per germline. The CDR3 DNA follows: TGTGCCAGCAGCTTAGTCAGGGCTGGCGGGGAGCTGTTTTTT. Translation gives CASSLVRAGGELFF.

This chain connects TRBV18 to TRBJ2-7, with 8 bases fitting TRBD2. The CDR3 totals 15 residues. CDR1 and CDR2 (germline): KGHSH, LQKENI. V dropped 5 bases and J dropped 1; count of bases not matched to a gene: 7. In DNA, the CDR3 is TGTGCCAGCTCAGATCGGGGGGGCTCATCCTACGAGCAGTACTTC. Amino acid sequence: CASSDRGGSSYEQYF.

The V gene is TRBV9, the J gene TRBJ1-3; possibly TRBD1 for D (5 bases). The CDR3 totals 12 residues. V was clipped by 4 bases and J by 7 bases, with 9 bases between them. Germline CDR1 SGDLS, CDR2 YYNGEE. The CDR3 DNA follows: TGTGCCAGCAGCCCCCGGGGGAACACCATATATTTT. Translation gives CASSPRGNTIYF. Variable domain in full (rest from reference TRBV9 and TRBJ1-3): DSGVTQTPKHLITATGQRVTLRCSPRSGDLSVYWYQQSLDQGLQFLIQYYNGEERAKGNILERFSAQQFPDLHSELNLSSLELGDSALYFCASSPRGNTIYFGEGSWLTVV.

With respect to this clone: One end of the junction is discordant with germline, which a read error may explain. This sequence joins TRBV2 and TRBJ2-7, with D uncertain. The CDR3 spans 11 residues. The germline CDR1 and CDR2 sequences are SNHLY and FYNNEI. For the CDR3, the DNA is TGTGCCAGCGGAGAAGGAACTGGGCTGAACTTC. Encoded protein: CASGEGTGLNF.

In DNA form, the CDR3 reads TGTGCCAGTAGTATAGGAAGTGGGCGGGGGGGCCGTAACAATGAGCAGTTCTTC. Translating it yields CASSIGSGRGGRNNEQFF. V gene TRBV19 combines with J gene TRBJ2-1; TRBD2 matches at 9 bases. Unmatched junction bases numbered 12, after V lost 1 base and J lost 5 bases. This CDR3 has 18 amino acids. The germline V gene has CDR1 LNHDA and CDR2 SQIVND (reference sequence).

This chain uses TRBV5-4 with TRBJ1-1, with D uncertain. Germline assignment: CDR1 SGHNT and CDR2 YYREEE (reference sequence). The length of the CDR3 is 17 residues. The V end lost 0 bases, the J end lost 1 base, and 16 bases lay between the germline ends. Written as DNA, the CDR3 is TGTGCCAGCAGCTTGGGTCGTGCGGAGAACTCGAACACTGAAGCTTTCTTT. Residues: CASSLGRAENSNTEAFF.

This CDR3 is CAWNGIPLSSYEQYF. The CDR3 region has the DNA TGTGCCTGGAACGGGATCCCGCTGAGCTCCTACGAGCAGTACTTC. This rearrangement joins TRBV30 to TRBJ2-7, with D perhaps matching TRBD2 (5 bases). Germline CDR1 and CDR2: GTSNPN and SVGIG (reference sequence). The CDR3 totals 15 residues. Trimming cost V 4 bases and J 0 bases, with 16 bases left between them.

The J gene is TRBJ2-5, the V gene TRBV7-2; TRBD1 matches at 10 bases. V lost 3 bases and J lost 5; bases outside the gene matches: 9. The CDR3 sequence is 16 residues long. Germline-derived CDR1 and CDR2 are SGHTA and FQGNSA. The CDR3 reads CASSLTGGAGRETQYF. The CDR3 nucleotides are TGTGCCAGCAGCTTGACAGGGGGCGCGGGTCGGGAGACCCAGTACTTC.

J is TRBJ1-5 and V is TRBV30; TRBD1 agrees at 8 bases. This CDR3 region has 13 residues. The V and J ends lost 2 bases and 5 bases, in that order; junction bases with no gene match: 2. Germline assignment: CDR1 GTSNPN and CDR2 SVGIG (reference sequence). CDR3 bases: TGTGCCTGGAGTCCGGACAGGGATCAGCCCCAGCATTTT. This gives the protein CAWSPDRDQPQHF. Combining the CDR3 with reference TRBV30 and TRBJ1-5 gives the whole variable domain SQTIHQWPATLVQPVGSPLSLECTVEGTSNPNLYWYRQAAGRGLQLLFYSVGIGQISSEVPQNLSASRPQDRQFILSSKKLLLSDSGFYLCAWSPDRDQPQHFGDGTRLSIL.

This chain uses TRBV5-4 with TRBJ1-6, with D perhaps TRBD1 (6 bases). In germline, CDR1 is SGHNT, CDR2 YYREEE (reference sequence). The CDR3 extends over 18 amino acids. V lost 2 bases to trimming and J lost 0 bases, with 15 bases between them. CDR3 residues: CASSFKTGQSSYNSPLHF. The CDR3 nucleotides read TGTGCCAGCAGCTTCAAAACAGGGCAGAGCTCCTATAATTCACCCCTCCACTTT.

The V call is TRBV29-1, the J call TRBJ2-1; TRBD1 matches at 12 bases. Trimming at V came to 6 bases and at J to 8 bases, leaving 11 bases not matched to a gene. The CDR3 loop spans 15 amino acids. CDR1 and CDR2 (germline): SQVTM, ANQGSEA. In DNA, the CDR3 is TGCAGCGTCCCGCCCCGGGACAGGGGGCAAGATGAGCAGTTCTTC. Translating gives CSVPPRDRGQDEQFF.

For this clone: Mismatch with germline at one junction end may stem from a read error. Written as DNA, the CDR3 is TGTGCTAGCAGCTTAGCCCGACTAGATACGCAGTATTTT. Its protein is CASSLARLDTQYF. This chain links TRBV7-7 with TRBJ2-3, with unresolved D. CDR1 SSHAT and CDR2 FNYEAQ come from the germline V gene (reference sequence). CDR3 size: 13 residues. Full variable domain (remainder filled in from reference TRBV7-7 and TRBJ2-3): GAGVSQSPRYKVTKRGQDVTLRCDPISSHATLYWYQQALGQGPEFLTYFNYEAQPDKSGLPSDRFSAERPEGSISTLTIQRTEQRDSAMYRCASSLARLDTQYFGPGTRLTVL.

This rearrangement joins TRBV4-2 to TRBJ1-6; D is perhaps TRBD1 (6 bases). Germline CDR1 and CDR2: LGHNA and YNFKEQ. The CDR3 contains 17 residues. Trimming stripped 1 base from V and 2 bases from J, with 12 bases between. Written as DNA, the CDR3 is TGTGCCAGCAGCCAAGTCCCCCAGGGGCCCTATAATTCACCCCTCCACTTT. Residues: CASSQVPQGPYNSPLHF.

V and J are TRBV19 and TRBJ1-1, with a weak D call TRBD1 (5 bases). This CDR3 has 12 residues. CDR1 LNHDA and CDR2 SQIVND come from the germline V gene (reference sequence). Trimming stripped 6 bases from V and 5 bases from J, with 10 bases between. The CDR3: CASSTDRTEAFF. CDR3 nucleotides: TGTGCCAGTAGCACCGACAGAACTGAAGCTTTCTTT.

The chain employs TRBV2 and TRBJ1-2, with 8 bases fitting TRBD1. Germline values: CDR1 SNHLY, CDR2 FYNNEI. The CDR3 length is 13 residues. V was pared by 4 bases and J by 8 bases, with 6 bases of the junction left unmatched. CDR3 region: CASSAQGVGGYTF. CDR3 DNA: TGTGCCAGCAGTGCACAGGGGGTCGGGGGCTACACCTTC. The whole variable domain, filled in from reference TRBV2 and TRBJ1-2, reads EPEVTQTPSHQVTQMGQEVILRCVPISNHLYFYWYRQILGQKVEFLVSFYNNEISEKSEIFDDQFSVERPDGSNFTLKIRSTKLEDSAMYFCASSAQGVGGYTFGSGTRLTVV.

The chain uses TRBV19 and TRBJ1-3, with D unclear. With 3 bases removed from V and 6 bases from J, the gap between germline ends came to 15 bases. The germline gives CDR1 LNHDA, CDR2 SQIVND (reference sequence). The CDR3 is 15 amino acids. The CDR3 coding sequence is TGTGCCAGTAGTATGAAGAGGCTCAGTCTAAACACCATATATTTT. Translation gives CASSMKRLSLNTIYF.

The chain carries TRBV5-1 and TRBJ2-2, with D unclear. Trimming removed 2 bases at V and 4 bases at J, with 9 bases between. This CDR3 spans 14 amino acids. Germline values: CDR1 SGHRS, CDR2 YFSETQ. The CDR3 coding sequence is TGCGCCAGCAGCTTACCACAGAGCACCGGGGAGCTGTTTTTT. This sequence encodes CASSLPQSTGELFF. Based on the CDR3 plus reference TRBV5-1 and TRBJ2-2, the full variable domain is KAGVTQTPRYLIKTRGQQVTLSCSPISGHRSVSWYQQTPGQGLQFLFEYFSETQRNKGNFPGRFSGRQFSNSRSEMNVSTLELGDSALYLCASSLPQSTGELFFGEGSRLTVL.

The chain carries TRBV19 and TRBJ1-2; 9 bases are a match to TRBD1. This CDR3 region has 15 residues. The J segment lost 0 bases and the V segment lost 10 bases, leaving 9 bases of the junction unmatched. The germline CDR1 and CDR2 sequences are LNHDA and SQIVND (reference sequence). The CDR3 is CATQTGGRANYGYTF. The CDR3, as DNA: TGTGCCACCCAGACAGGGGGTAGAGCTAACTATGGCTACACCTTC. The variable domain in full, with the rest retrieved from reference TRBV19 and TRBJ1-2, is DGGITQSPKYLFRKEGQNVTLSCEQNLNHDAMYWYRQDPGQGLRLIYYSQIVNDFQKGDIAEGYSVSREKKESFPLTVTSAQKNPTAFYLCATQTGGRANYGYTFGSGTRLTVV.

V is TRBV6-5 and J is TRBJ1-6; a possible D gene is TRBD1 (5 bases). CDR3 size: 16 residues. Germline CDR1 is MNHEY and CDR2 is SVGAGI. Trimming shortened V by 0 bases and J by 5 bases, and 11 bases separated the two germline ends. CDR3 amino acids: CASSYSPTVNNSPLHF. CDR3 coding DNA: TGTGCCAGCAGTTACTCCCCGACAGTTAATAATTCACCCCTCCACTTT.

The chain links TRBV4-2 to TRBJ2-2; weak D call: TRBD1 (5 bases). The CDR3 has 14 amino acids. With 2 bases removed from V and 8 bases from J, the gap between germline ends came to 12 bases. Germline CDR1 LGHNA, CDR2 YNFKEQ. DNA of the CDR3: TGTGCCAGCAGCCAACAGTTCAGGGATGGGGAGCTGTTTTTT. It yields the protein CASSQQFRDGELFF.

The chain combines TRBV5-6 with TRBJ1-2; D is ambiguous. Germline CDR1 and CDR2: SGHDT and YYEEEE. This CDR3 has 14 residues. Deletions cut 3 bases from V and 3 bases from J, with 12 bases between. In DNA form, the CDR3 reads TGTGCCAGCAGCTCCCCTGCGGGGTACTATGGCTACACCTTC. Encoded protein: CASSSPAGYYGYTF.

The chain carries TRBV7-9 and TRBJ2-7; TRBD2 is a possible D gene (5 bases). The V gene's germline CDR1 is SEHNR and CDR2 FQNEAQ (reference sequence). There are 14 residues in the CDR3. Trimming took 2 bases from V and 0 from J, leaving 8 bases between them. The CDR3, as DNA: TGTGCCAGCAGCTTAACGGGGAGCTCCTACGAGCAGTACTTC. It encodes CASSLTGSSYEQYF.

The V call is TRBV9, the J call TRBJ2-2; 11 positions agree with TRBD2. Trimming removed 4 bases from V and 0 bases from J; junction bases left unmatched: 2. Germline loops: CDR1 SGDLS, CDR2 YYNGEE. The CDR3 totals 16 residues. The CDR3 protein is CASSPGLAANTGELFF. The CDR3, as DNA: TGTGCCAGCAGCCCGGGACTAGCGGCGAACACCGGGGAGCTGTTTTTT.

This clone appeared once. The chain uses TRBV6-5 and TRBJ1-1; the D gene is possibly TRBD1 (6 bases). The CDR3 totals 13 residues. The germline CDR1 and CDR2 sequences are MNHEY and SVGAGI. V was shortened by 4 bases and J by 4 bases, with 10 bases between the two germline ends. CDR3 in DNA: TGTGCCAGCAGTTCGCTCAGGGGCACTGAAGCTTTCTTT. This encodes CASSSLRGTEAFF.

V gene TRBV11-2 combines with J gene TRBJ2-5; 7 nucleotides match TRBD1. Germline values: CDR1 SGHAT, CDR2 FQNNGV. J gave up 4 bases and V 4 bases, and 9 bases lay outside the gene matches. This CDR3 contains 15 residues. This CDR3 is CASSSLRAGGETQYF. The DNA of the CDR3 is TGTGCCAGCAGCTCGTTACGGGCAGGGGGAGAGACCCAGTACTTC. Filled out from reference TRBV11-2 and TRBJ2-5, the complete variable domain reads EAGVAQSPRYKIIEKRQSVAFWCNPISGHATLYWYQQILGQGPKLLIQFQNNGVVDDSQLPKDRFSAERLKGVDSTLKIQPAKLEDSAVYLCASSSLRAGGETQYFGPGTRLLVL.

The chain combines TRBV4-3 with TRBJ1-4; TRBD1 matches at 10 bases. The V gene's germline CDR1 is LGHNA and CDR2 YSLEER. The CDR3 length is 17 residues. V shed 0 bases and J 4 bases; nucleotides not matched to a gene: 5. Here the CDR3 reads CASSQEDRGTDNEKLFF. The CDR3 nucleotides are TGCGCCAGCAGCCAAGAGGACAGGGGGACGGATAATGAAAAACTGTTTTTT.

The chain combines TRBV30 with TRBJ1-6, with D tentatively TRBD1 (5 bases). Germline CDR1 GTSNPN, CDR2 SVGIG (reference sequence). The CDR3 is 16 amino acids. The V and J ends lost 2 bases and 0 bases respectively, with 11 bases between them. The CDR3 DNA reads TGTGCCTGGAGTATCGGGGGGAGCTCCTATAATTCACCCCTCCACTTT. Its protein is CAWSIGGSSYNSPLHF.

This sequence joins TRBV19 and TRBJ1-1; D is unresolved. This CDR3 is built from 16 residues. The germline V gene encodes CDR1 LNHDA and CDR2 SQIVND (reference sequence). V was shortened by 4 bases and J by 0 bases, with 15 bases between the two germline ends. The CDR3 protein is CASSRGSISVNTEAFF. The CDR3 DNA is TGTGCCAGTAGTAGAGGGAGCATCTCAGTGAACACTGAAGCTTTCTTT. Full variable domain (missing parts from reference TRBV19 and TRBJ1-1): DGGITQSPKYLFRKEGQNVTLSCEQNLNHDAMYWYRQDPGQGLRLIYYSQIVNDFQKGDIAEGYSVSREKKESFPLTVTSAQKNPTAFYLCASSRGSISVNTEAFFGQGTRLTVV.

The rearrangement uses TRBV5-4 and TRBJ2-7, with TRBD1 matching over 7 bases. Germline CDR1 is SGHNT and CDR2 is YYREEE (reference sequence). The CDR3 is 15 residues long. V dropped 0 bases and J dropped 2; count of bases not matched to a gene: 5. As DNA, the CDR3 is TGTGCCAGCAGCTTGGGCAGAGGACAGGCCTACGAGCAGTACTTC. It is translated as CASSLGRGQAYEQYF.

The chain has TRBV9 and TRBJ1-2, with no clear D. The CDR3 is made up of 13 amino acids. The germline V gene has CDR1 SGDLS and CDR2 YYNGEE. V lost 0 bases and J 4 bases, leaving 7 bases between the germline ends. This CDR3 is CASSVGQVYGYTF. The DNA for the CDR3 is TGTGCCAGCAGCGTAGGGCAGGTCTATGGCTACACCTTC.

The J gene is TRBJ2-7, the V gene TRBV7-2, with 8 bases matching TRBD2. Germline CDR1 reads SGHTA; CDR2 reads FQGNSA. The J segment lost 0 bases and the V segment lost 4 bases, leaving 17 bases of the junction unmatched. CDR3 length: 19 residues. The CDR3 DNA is TGTGCCAGCAGCTCTTCTACTGGGGCGGGGGGCGTGAGCTCCTACGAGCAGTACTTC. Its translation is CASSSSTGAGGVSSYEQYF.

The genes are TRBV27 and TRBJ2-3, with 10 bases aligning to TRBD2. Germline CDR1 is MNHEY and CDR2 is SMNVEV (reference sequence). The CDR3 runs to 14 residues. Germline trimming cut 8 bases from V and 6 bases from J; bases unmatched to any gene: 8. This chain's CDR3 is CASGPGLAPDTQYF. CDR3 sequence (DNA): TGTGCCAGCGGACCGGGACTAGCGCCCGATACGCAGTATTTT.